This entry lists 22 T cell receptor beta chains sequenced from one sample in a study of blood T cell repertoires in COVID-19. Profiled with immunoSEQ multiplex PCR; TCRdb holds only in-frame clones, not every one. The sample lists a few hundred thousand clones, 80% to 90% occurring once. Sequenced: PBMCs or T cells enriched from blood (not recorded which). These receptors all come from a young man who had recovered from COVID-19.

This chain uses TRBV5-1 with TRBJ2-2, with 8 bases that match TRBD2. The CDR3 totals 13 residues. Germline CDR1 is SGHRS and CDR2 is YFSETQ. The junction had 2 bases not matched to a gene; V was cut back by 6 bases and J by 4 bases. CDR3 nucleotides: TGCGCCAGCACCGGGGGGGCCACCGGGGAGCTGTTTTTT. It is translated as CASTGGATGELFF.

The genes are TRBV12-3 or TRBV12-4 and TRBJ1-1, with TRBD1 as a possible D gene (6 bases). The CDR3 consists of 13 residues. Trimming stripped 6 bases from V and 10 bases from J, with 18 bases between. This CDR3 reads CASRPGDPGGAFF. DNA for the CDR3: TGTGCCAGCAGGCCAGGGGACCCAGGTGGAGCTTTCTTT.

J is TRBJ1-3 and V is TRBV13, with D possibly matching TRBD1 (5 bases). This CDR3 is built from 14 residues. Trimming took off 2 bases at V and 7 bases at J, with 12 bases between the two ends. CDR1 PRHDT and CDR2 FYEKMQ come from the germline V gene (reference sequence). CDR3 sequence reads: CASSLSAGRNTIYF. CDR3 sequence (DNA): TGTGCCAGCAGCTTATCGGCAGGGCGTAACACCATATATTTT.

This chain joins TRBV11-1 and TRBJ2-5, with TRBD2 identical over 12 bases. The CDR3 sequence is 16 residues long. Germline V gene lookup returns CDR1 SGHAT and CDR2 FQDESV (reference sequence). J gave up 2 bases and V 2 bases, and 3 bases lay outside the gene matches. CDR3 sequence reads: CASSLSLAGGQETQYF. The CDR3 coding sequence is TGTGCCAGCAGCTTATCACTAGCGGGGGGTCAAGAGACCCAGTACTTC.

The chain uses TRBV7-9 and TRBJ2-1; D possibly corresponds to TRBD2 (6 bases). The CDR3 loop spans 13 amino acids. Between the trimmed V and J ends, which lost 7 bases and 1 base, there was a span of 8 bases. Per germline, CDR1 SEHNR and CDR2 FQNEAQ (reference sequence). CDR3 region: CASTSGSYNEQFF. The CDR3 DNA sequence: TGTGCCAGCACCAGCGGGTCCTACAATGAGCAGTTCTTC.

The chain has TRBV6-2 or TRBV6-3 and TRBJ1-4; no firm D call. This CDR3 comprises 12 residues. Trimming removed 4 bases from V and 7 bases from J, with 7 bases in between. CDR1 is MNHEY, CDR2 SVGEGT, per germline. DNA of the CDR3: TGTGCCAGCAGTTTGACACGTGAAAAACTGTTTTTT. Protein sequence: CASSLTREKLFF.

V is TRBV10-3 and J is TRBJ1-1; 7 nucleotides line up with TRBD1. The CDR3 has 14 amino acids. Germline values: CDR1 ENHRY, CDR2 SYGVKD. V dropped 6 bases and J dropped 2; count of bases not matched to a gene: 6. Here the CDR3 DNA reads TGTGCCATCAGCATTGGACAGGAAAACACTGAAGCTTTCTTT. Its protein product is CAISIGQENTEAFF.

The sample holds one count of this clone. The rearrangement links TRBV7-2 to TRBJ2-7, with TRBD1 matching over 7 bases. The CDR3 sequence is 17 residues long. Germline CDR1 SGHTA, CDR2 FQGNSA. The junction had 10 bases not matched to a gene; V was cut back by 0 bases and J by 2 bases. The CDR3 DNA is TGTGCCAGCAGCTTAGCCGCAGGGGGACAAGGGGCCTACGAGCAGTACTTC. Its translation: CASSLAAGGQGAYEQYF.

This rearrangement joins TRBV4-3 to TRBJ2-4, with TRBD2 identical over 7 bases. CDR1 is LGHNA, CDR2 YSLEER, per germline. Trimming cost V 1 base and J 3 bases; bases outside gene matches: 3. The CDR3 is made up of 15 amino acids. The CDR3 nucleotides read TGCGCCAGCAGCCAAGGGTGGGGGGGCAAAAACATTCAGTACTTC. It translates to CASSQGWGGKNIQYF.

Regarding this clone: This sequence may be a read error, since a much larger clone differs from it by one base. This chain links TRBV27 with TRBJ1-1; perhaps TRBD1 as D (5 bases). Germline-derived CDR1 and CDR2 are MNHEY and SMNVEV (reference sequence). The CDR3 extends over 12 amino acids. Trimming removed 6 bases from V and 1 base from J, with 6 bases in between. The CDR3 protein is CASSTGNTEAFF. The CDR3 region has the DNA TGTGCCAGCAGCACAGGGAACACTGAAGCTTTCTTT.

The J gene is TRBJ1-2, the V gene TRBV5-1, with D perhaps TRBD1 (5 bases). CDR3 length equals 17 residues. Germline loops: CDR1 SGHRS, CDR2 YFSETQ. V lost 0 bases and J 5 bases, leaving 20 bases between the germline ends. The chain's CDR3 is CASSLEQGQGIRYGYTF. The CDR3 bases are TGCGCCAGCAGCTTGGAGCAGGGCCAAGGGATCCGATATGGCTACACCTTC.

This chain joins TRBV27 and TRBJ1-6, with 9 nucleotides matching TRBD1. CDR1 and CDR2 from the germline V gene are MNHEY and SMNVEV (reference sequence). The J segment lost 4 bases and the V segment lost 11 bases, leaving 9 bases of the junction unmatched. The CDR3 length is 15 residues. CDR3 amino acids: CAPNRDRVYNSPLHF. DNA for the CDR3: TGTGCCCCCAATCGGGACAGGGTTTATAATTCACCCCTCCACTTT.

The V call is TRBV6-4, the J call TRBJ1-2; D is perhaps TRBD1 (6 bases). From germline, CDR1 is MRHNA and CDR2 SNTAGT. The CDR3 runs to 13 residues. The V end lost 5 bases, the J end lost 6 bases, and 13 bases lay between the germline ends. CDR3 region: CASSKQGYDGYTF. The DNA of the CDR3 is TGTGCCAGCAGTAAGCAGGGGTACGATGGCTACACCTTC.

The gene calls are TRBV19 and TRBJ1-1; a possible D gene is TRBD1 (6 bases). The V gene's germline CDR1 is LNHDA and CDR2 SQIVND (reference sequence). V dropped 7 bases and J dropped 2 bases, with 17 bases sitting between them. CDR3 length: 15 residues. The CDR3 region is CASTNFWGLNTEAFF. The CDR3 DNA sequence: TGTGCCAGTACCAACTTTTGGGGGCTAAACACTGAAGCTTTCTTT.

This clone was counted a few times. This chain links TRBV21-1 with TRBJ1-1; the table gives TRBD1 as D, unverified against the DNA. TRBV21-1 is a listed pseudogene. The CDR3 is made up of 16 amino acids. The CDR3: CASSFPGQTMNTEAFF. For the CDR3, the DNA is TGTGCCAGCAGCTTCCCGGGACAGACCATGAACACTGAAGCTTTCTTT.

This chain uses TRBV29-1 with TRBJ1-1; D ambiguous. The CDR3 loop spans 13 amino acids. The ends were cut back, 4 bases at V and 0 bases at J, with 9 bases in the middle. The V gene's germline CDR1 is SQVTM and CDR2 ANQGSEA. The CDR3 nucleotides are TGCAGCGTTGCCCGCAGGTTGAACACTGAAGCTTTCTTT. Its protein product is CSVARRLNTEAFF.

This clone appeared a single time. The J gene is TRBJ2-2, the V gene TRBV30, with D unclear. V lost 3 bases to trimming and J lost 1 base, with 6 bases between them. This CDR3 is 13 amino acids long. CDR1 and CDR2 (germline): GTSNPN, SVGIG (reference sequence). The CDR3 sequence is CAWREQNTGELFF. In DNA, the CDR3 is TGTGCCTGGAGAGAGCAGAACACCGGGGAGCTGTTTTTT.

The chain recombines TRBV24-1 with TRBJ2-2, with 9 bases aligning to TRBD1. J was trimmed by 1 base and V by 0 bases; bases with no gene match: 8. CDR1 and CDR2 (germline): KGHDR, SFDVKD. The CDR3 sequence is 19 residues long. The CDR3: CATSDLFVPGQGNTGELFF. DNA for the CDR3: TGTGCCACCAGTGATTTGTTTGTTCCGGGACAGGGGAACACCGGGGAGCTGTTTTTT.

This chain joins TRBV25-1 and TRBJ1-2; D is perhaps TRBD1 (5 bases). Deletions cut 1 base from V and 7 bases from J, with 13 bases between. The CDR3 covers 14 residues. The germline V gene has CDR1 MGHDK and CDR2 SYGVNS. The CDR3 is CASSEFLGEVGYTF. DNA of the CDR3: TGTGCCAGCAGTGAATTTTTAGGGGAGGTTGGCTACACCTTC.

This clone showed up just a few times. The V and J genes are TRBV7-8 and TRBJ2-7; D may be TRBD1 (6 bases). This CDR3 region has 15 residues. The germline V gene encodes CDR1 SGHVS and CDR2 FQNEAQ. V lost 6 bases, J lost 4 bases, and 19 bases lay in between. The CDR3 DNA reads as TGTGCCAGCAGTTTCGACCCGGGACAATCTTACGAGCAGTACTTC. Encoded protein: CASSFDPGQSYEQYF.

This rearrangement joins TRBV30 to TRBJ1-6; the D gene is possibly TRBD1 (6 bases). The CDR3 is 14 residues long. The germline gives CDR1 GTSNPN, CDR2 SVGIG (reference sequence). The ends were cut back, 0 bases at V and 6 bases at J, with 9 bases in the middle. This CDR3 reads CAWSVGQSNSPLHF. The CDR3 region has the DNA TGTGCCTGGAGTGTCGGACAGTCTAATTCACCCCTCCACTTT. The full variable domain, its missing parts supplied by reference TRBV30 and TRBJ1-6, is SQTIHQWPATLVQPVGSPLSLECTVEGTSNPNLYWYRQAAGRGLQLLFYSVGIGQISSEVPQNLSASRPQDRQFILSSKKLLLSDSGFYLCAWSVGQSNSPLHFGNGTRLTVT.

This chain links TRBV18 with TRBJ1-1; D unresolved. The CDR3 is 13 residues long. In germline, CDR1 is KGHSH, CDR2 LQKENI. Trimming pared 1 base from V and 5 bases from J, leaving 8 bases between. CDR3 protein: CASSPRQATEAFF. The CDR3 nucleotides read TGTGCCAGCTCACCACGCCAGGCGACTGAAGCTTTCTTT.